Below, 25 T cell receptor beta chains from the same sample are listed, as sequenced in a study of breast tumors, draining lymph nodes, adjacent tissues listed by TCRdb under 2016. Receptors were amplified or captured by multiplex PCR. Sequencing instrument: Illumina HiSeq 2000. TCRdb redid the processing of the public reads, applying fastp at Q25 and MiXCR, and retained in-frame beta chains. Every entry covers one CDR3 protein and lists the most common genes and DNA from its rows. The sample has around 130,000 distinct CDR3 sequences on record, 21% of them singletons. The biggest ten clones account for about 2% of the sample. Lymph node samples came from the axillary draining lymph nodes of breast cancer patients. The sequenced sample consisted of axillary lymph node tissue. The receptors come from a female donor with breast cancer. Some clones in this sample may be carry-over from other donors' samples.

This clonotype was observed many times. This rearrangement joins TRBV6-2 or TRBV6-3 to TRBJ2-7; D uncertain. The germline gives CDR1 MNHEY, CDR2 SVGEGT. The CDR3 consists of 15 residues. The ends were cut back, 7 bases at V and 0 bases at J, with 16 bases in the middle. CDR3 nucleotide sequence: TGTGCCAGCACCTACCGAGACTCGAGCTCCTACGAGCAGTACTTC. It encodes CASTYRDSSSYEQYF.

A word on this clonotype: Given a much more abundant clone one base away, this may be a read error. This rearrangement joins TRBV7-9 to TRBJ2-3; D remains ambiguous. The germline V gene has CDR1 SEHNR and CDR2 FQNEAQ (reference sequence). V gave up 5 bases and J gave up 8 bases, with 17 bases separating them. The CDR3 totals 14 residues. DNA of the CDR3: TGTGCCAGCAGCCCGACAATAATCGCAGGTACGCAGTATTTT. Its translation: CASSPTIIAGTQYF.

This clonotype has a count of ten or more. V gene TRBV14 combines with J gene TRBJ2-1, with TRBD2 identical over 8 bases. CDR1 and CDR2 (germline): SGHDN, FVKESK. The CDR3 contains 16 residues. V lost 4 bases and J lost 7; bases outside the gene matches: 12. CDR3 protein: CASSLPVGGRRNEQFF. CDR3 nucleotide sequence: TGTGCCAGCAGCCTCCCCGTGGGCGGGAGGAGGAATGAGCAGTTCTTC.

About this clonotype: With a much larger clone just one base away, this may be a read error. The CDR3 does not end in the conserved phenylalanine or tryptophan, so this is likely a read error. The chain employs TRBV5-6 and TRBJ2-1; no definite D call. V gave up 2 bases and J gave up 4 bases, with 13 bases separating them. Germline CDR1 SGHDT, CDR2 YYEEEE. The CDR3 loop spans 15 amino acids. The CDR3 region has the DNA TGTGCCAGCAGCTTATTGCCTACAGAATACAATGAGCAGTTCCTC. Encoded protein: CASSLLPTEYNEQFL.

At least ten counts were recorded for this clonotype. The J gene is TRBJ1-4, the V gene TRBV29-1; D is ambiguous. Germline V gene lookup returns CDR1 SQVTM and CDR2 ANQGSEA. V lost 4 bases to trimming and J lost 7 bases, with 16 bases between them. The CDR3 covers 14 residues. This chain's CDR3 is CSVATLGWGEKLFF. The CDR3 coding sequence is TGCAGCGTTGCTACGTTGGGGTGGGGTGAAAAACTGTTTTTT.

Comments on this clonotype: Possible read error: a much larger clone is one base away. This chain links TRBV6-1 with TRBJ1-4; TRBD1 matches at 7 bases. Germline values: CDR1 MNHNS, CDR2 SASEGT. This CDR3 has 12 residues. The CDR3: CASGTDREKLSF. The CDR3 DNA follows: TGTGCCAGCGGGACAGACCGGGAAAAACTGTCTTTT.

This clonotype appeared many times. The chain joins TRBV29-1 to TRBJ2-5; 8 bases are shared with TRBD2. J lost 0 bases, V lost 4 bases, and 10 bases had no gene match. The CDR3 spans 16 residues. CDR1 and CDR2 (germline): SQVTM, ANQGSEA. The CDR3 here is CSVVKGGGRNQETQYF. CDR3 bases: TGCAGCGTTGTAAAGGGGGGCGGGAGGAACCAAGAGACCCAGTACTTC.

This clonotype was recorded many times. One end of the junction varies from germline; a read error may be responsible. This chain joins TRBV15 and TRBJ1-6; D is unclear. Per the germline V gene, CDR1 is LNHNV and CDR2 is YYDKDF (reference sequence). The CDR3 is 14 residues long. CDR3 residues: CTTSRRTEGSPLHF. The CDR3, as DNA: TGTACCACCAGCAGGAGGACGGAAGGCTCACCCCTCCACTTT. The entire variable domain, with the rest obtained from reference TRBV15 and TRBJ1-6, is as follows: DAMVIQNPRYQVTQFGKPVTLSCSQTLNHNVMYWYQQKSSQAPKLLFHYYDKDFNNEADTPDNFQSRRPNTSFCFLDIRSPGLGDTAMYLCTTSRRTEGSPLHFGNGTRLTVT.

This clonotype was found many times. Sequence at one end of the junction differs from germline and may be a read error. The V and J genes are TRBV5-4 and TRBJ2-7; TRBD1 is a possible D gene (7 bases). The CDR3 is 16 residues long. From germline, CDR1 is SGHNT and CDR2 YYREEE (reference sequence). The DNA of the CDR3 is TGTGTCAGCAGCTTGGGGGGCCGGGACAGCATCTACGAGCAGTACTTC. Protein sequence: CVSSLGGRDSIYEQYF. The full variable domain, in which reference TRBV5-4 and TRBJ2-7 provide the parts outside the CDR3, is ETGVTQSPTHLIKTRGQQVTLRCSSQSGHNTVSWYQQALGQGPQFIFQYYREEENGRGNFPPRFSGLQFPNYSSELNVNALELDDSALYLCVSSLGGRDSIYEQYFGPGTRLTVT.

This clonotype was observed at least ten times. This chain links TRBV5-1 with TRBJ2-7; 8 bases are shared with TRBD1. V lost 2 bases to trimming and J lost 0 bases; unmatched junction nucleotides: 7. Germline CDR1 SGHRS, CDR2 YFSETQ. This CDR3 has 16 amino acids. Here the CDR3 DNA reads TGCGCCAGCAGCTTAAGGACAGGGCCAAGCTCCTACGAGCAGTACTTC. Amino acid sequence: CASSLRTGPSSYEQYF.

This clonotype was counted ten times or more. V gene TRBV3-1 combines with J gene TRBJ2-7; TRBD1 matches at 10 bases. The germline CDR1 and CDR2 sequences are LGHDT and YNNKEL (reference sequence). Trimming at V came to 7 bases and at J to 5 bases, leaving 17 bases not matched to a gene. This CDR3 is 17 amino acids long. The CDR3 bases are TGTGCCAGCACCCCGACGCCCCTGGGACAGGGGTTACACGAGCAGTACTTC. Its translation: CASTPTPLGQGLHEQYF.

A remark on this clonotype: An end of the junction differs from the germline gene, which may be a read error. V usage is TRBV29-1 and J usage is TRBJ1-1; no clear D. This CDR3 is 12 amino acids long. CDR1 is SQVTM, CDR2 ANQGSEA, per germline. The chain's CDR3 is CSTGELYTGAFF. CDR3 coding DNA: TGCAGCACCGGGGAGCTCTACACTGGAGCTTTCTTT. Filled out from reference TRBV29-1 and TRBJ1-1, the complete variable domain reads SAVISQKPSRDICQRGTSLTIQCQVDSQVTMMFWYRQQPGQSLTLIATANQGSEATYESGFVIDKFPISRPNLTFSTLTVSNMSPEDSSIYLCSTGELYTGAFFGQGTRLTVV.

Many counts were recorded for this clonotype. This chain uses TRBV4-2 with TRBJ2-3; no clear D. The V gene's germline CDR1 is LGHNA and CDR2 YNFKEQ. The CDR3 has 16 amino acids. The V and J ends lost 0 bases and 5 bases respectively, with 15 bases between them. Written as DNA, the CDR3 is TGTGCCAGCAGCCAAGATCGGGCTGACCCCCTAGATACGCAGTATTTT. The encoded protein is CASSQDRADPLDTQYF.

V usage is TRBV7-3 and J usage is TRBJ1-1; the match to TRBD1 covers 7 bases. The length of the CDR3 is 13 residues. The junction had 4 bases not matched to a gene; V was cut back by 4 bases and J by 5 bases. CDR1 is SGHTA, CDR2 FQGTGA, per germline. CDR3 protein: CASSSQTGTEAFF. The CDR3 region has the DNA TGTGCCAGCAGCTCCCAGACAGGGACTGAAGCTTTCTTT.

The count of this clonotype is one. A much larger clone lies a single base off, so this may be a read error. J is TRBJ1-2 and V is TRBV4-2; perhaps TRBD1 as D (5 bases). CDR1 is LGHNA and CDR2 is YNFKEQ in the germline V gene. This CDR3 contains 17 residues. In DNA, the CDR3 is TGTGCCAGCAGCCAAGATCTTGAGACCCGAGGGGACTATGGCTACGCCTTC. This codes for CASSQDLETRGDYGYAF.

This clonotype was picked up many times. DNA of the CDR3: TGCGCCAGCAGCCTCCGGGACAGGGGGCTGCTGAATTCACCCCTCCACTTT. Amino acids: CASSLRDRGLLNSPLHF. The V and J genes are TRBV4-1 and TRBJ1-6; TRBD1 aligns across 12 bases. V was clipped by 4 bases and J by 7 bases; unmatched bases: 8. The CDR3 extends over 17 amino acids. Germline lookup yields CDR1 MGHRA and CDR2 YSYEKL.

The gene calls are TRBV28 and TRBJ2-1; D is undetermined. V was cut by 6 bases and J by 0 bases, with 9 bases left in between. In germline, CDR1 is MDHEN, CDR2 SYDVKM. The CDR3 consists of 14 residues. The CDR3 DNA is TGTGCCAGCAGCCTGTGGAGCTCCTACAATGAGCAGTTCTTC. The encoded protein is CASSLWSSYNEQFF.

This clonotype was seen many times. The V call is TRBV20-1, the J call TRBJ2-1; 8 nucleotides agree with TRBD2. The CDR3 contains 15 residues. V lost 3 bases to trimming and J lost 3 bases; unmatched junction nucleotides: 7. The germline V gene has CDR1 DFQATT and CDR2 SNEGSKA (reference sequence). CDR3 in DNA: TGCAGTGCTAGGCAAACTAGCGGAGTCTACAATGAGCAGTTCTTC. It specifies CSARQTSGVYNEQFF.

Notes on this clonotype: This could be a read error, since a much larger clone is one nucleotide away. The CDR3 sequence is CASSPPDRGYQETPYF. DNA for the CDR3: TGTGCCAGCTCACCACCGGACAGGGGATATCAAGAGACCCCGTACTTC. V and J are TRBV18 and TRBJ2-5; the match to TRBD1 covers 9 bases. The V gene's germline CDR1 is KGHSH and CDR2 LQKENI. The CDR3 loop spans 16 amino acids.

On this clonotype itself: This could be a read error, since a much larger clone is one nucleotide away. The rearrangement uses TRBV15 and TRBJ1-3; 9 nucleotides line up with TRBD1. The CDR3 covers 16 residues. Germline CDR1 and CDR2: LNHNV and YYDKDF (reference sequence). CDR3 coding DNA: TGTGCCACCACACAACCGGGACAGGGTTTGGGAAACACCATACATTTT. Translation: CATTQPGQGLGNTIHF.

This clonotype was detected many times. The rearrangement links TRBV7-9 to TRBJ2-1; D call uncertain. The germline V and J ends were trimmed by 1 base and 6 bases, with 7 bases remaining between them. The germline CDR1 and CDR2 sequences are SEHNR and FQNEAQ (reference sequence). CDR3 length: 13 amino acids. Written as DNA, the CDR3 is TGTGCCAGCAGCTTAGGGCGGTTCAATGAGCAGTTCTTC. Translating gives CASSLGRFNEQFF.

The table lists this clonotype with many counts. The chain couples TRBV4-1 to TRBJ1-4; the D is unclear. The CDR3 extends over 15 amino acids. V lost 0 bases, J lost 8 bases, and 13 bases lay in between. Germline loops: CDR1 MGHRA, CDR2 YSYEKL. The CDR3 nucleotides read TGCGCCAGCAGCCAAGAAGGTCACAAAACGGAAAAACTGTTTTTT. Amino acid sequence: CASSQEGHKTEKLFF.

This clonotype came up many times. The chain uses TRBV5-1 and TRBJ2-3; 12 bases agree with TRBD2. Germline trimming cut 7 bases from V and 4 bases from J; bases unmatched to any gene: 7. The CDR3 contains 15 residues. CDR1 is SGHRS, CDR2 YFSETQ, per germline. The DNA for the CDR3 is TGCGCCAGCGCCGAGACTAGCGGGGGTTCAGATACGCAGTATTTT. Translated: CASAETSGGSDTQYF. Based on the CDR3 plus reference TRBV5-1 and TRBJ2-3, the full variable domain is KAGVTQTPRYLIKTRGQQVTLSCSPISGHRSVSWYQQTPGQGLQFLFEYFSETQRNKGNFPGRFSGRQFSNSRSEMNVSTLELGDSALYLCASAETSGGSDTQYFGPGTRLTVL.

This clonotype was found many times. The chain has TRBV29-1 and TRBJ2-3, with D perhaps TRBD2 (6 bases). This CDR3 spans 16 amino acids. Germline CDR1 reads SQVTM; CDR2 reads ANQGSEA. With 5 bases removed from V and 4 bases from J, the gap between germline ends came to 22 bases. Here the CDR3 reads CSVLSWVAEDADTQYF. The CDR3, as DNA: TGCAGCGTTCTCAGTTGGGTAGCGGAAGACGCAGATACGCAGTATTTT.

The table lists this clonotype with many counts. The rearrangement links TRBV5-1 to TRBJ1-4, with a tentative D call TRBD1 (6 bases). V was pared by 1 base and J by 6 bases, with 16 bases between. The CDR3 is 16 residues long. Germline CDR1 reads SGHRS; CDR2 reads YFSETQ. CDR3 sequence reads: CASSLWGHIGDEKLFF. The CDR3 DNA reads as TGCGCCAGCAGCTTGTGGGGACATATTGGGGATGAAAAACTGTTTTTT.